These T cell receptor beta chains were read from a single sample in a study of blood T cells in healthy people across ages. Using its own MiXCR run on the 5' RACE reads, TCRdb lists one record per CDR3 protein. The sample has roughly 700,000 distinct CDR3 sequences; around 48% are singletons. The source material was blood. Source of these receptors: an older woman in good health. Each CDR3 is given with its conserved first and last residue. Each record gives: clone size, V gene, J gene, D gene, CDR3 DNA, CDR3 protein. D genes are given only for firm matches. Not every row has a clone size; where given, it reads once, few, many or a size class.

size: -; V: TRBV6-2/TRBV6-3; J: TRBJ2-1; D: TRBD1; DNA: TGTGCCAGCAGACCGACAGGGACGTACAATGAGCAGTTCTTC; CDR3: CASRPTGTYNEQFF
size: -; V: TRBV2; J: TRBJ1-2; D: -; DNA: TGTGCCAGCAGCGCAGGGTACTATGGCTACACCTTC; CDR3: CASSAGYYGYTF
size: -; V: TRBV12-3/TRBV12-4; J: TRBJ2-7; D: -; DNA: TGTGCCAGCAGTTTTCCCTCTAGCCGAGCCAGCTCCTACAATGAGCAGTACTTC; CDR3: CASSFPSSRASSYNEQYF
size: -; V: TRBV7-2; J: TRBJ2-7; D: TRBD2; DNA: TGTGCCAGCATCCCACCGGGACTAGCGAGCCACGAGCAGTACTTC; CDR3: CASIPPGLASHEQYF
size: -; V: TRBV28; J: TRBJ1-4; D: TRBD1; DNA: TGTGCCAGTATGTCTCAGGGGGCTTTATCCGAAAAACTGTTTTTT; CDR3: CASMSQGALSEKLFF
size: -; V: TRBV7-6; J: TRBJ1-4; D: -; DNA: TGTGCCAGCAGCTTAGGGCCTAGAGTAACTAATGAAAAACTGTTTTTT; CDR3: CASSLGPRVTNEKLFF
size: -; V: TRBV7-2; J: TRBJ1-6; D: -; DNA: TGTGCCAGCAGCTTAGGGGGAAAAGGGCCACCCCTCCACTTT; CDR3: CASSLGGKGPPLHF
size: few; V: TRBV4-3; J: TRBJ2-6; D: -; DNA: TGCGCCAGCAGCCAAGACAGGGTTGGGGCCAACGTCCTGACTTTC; CDR3: CASSQDRVGANVLTF
size: -; V: TRBV6-5; J: TRBJ2-2; D: TRBD1; DNA: TGTGCCAGCAGTTACTCACGGACAGGGTCCACCGGGGAGCTGTTTTTT; CDR3: CASSYSRTGSTGELFF
size: few; V: TRBV3-1; J: TRBJ1-5; D: -; DNA: TGTGCCAGCAGCCAAGAAGGACGCGGACAGCCCCAGCATTTT; CDR3: CASSQEGRGQPQHF
size: -; V: TRBV20-1; J: TRBJ2-7; D: -; DNA: TGCAGTGCTGAGGGCGGGCTAGGGACTTCCTACGAGCAGTACTTC; CDR3: CSAEGGLGTSYEQYF
size: once; V: TRBV27; J: TRBJ2-7; D: TRBD1; DNA: TGTGCCAGCAGAGCCTCGGGACAGCCCTCCTACGAGCAGTACTTC; CDR3: CASRASGQPSYEQYF
size: -; V: TRBV7-2; J: TRBJ2-3; D: TRBD2; DNA: TGTGCCAGCAGCCCACGCTGGACTAGCGGGTGGCTACCTAGCACAGATACGCAGTATTTT; CDR3: CASSPRWTSGWLPSTDTQYF
size: -; V: TRBV12-3/TRBV12-4; J: TRBJ2-3; D: -; DNA: TGTGCCTGCAGTTTTGGCCAGGGCGGCACAGATACGCAGTATTTT; CDR3: CACSFGQGGTDTQYF
size: few; V: TRBV7-3; J: TRBJ1-2; D: -; DNA: TGTGCCAGCAGCTTATCCGCAGGGAGTTTTGGCTACACCTTC; CDR3: CASSLSAGSFGYTF
size: few; V: TRBV20-1; J: TRBJ2-7; D: -; DNA: TGCACCCCGGTTAAATTGGGCATCTCCTACGAGCAGTACTTC; CDR3: CTPVKLGISYEQYF
size: -; V: TRBV6-2/TRBV6-3; J: TRBJ1-1; D: -; DNA: TGTGCCAGCAGCGAGCACAACACTGAAGCTTTCTTT; CDR3: CASSEHNTEAFF
size: -; V: TRBV10-3; J: TRBJ2-1; D: -; DNA: TGTGCCATCAGTGAGTCCGTTAACGGCCATCAGTTCTTC; CDR3: CAISESVNGHQFF
size: -; V: TRBV12-3/TRBV12-4; J: TRBJ1-4; D: TRBD1; DNA: TGTGCCAGCAGTTCTCGACAGGGGGCTAATGAAAAACTGTTTTTT; CDR3: CASSSRQGANEKLFF
size: -; V: TRBV6-1; J: TRBJ1-5; D: TRBD1; DNA: TGTGCCAGCAGTGAAGGGACAGGGAGGAATCAGCCCCAGCATTTT; CDR3: CASSEGTGRNQPQHF
size: few; V: TRBV27; J: TRBJ2-7; D: TRBD2; DNA: TGTGCCAGCAGTTTTGGGGGGGACTCCTACGAGCAGTACTTC; CDR3: CASSFGGDSYEQYF
size: -; V: TRBV3-1; J: TRBJ2-7; D: -; DNA: TGTGCCAGCAGCCAATTACAGGGATTGGGTGAGCAGTACTTC; CDR3: CASSQLQGLGEQYF
size: -; V: TRBV28; J: TRBJ2-7; D: -; DNA: TGTGCCAGCAGACCCCTGGGTTTACTGGGATACGGGCAGTACTTC; CDR3: CASRPLGLLGYGQYF
size: -; V: TRBV7-3; J: TRBJ2-3; D: -; DNA: TGTGCCAGCAGCTTCGGACAGCGCACAGATACGCAGTATTTT; CDR3: CASSFGQRTDTQYF
size: once; V: TRBV6-5; J: TRBJ2-6; D: -; DNA: TGTGCCAGCAGGAGGGGACTCCGCTCTGGGGCCAACGTCCTGACTTTC; CDR3: CASRRGLRSGANVLTF
size: -; V: TRBV4-3; J: TRBJ1-1; D: -; DNA: TGCGCCAGCAGCCAAACGCAGAACACTGAAGCTTTCTTT; CDR3: CASSQTQNTEAFF
size: -; V: TRBV24-1; J: TRBJ2-1; D: -; DNA: TGTGCCACCAGTGATTTGCTGAGCTCCTACAATGAGCAGTTCTTC; CDR3: CATSDLLSSYNEQFF
size: -; V: TRBV4-3; J: TRBJ2-3; D: TRBD2; DNA: TGCGCCAGCAGCCAAGATCTCAATAGCGGGGGTAGCACAGATACGCAGTATTTT; CDR3: CASSQDLNSGGSTDTQYF
size: -; V: TRBV7-2; J: TRBJ2-3; D: -; DNA: TGTGCCAGCAGCTTAAGTAGGGGCCTAGTAGATACGCAGTATTTT; CDR3: CASSLSRGLVDTQYF
size: -; V: TRBV4-2; J: TRBJ2-1; D: TRBD2; DNA: TGTGCCAGCAGCCAAGATCCTAGCGGGAATGAGCAGTTCTTC; CDR3: CASSQDPSGNEQFF
size: -; V: TRBV20-1; J: TRBJ2-1; D: TRBD2; DNA: TGCAGTGCTAGAGGATCGGGAGCGGGAACTTACAATGAGCAGTTCTTC; CDR3: CSARGSGAGTYNEQFF
size: few; V: TRBV6-1; J: TRBJ2-1; D: TRBD2; DNA: TGTGCCAGCAGCTCCCGGAGGGAGGGATACAATGAGCAGTTCTTC; CDR3: CASSSRREGYNEQFF
size: few; V: TRBV10-3; J: TRBJ2-1; D: TRBD2; DNA: TGTGCCACTGGGACTAGCGGGGCGAACAATGAGCAGTTCTTC; CDR3: CATGTSGANNEQFF
size: -; V: TRBV20-1; J: TRBJ1-1; D: TRBD1; DNA: TGCAGCGTCAGCCCCGGGACAGGCCTTATGAACACTGAAGCTTTCTTT; CDR3: CSVSPGTGLMNTEAFF
size: -; V: TRBV20-1; J: TRBJ2-7; D: TRBD2; DNA: TGCAGTGCCCCGAGCGGGAGCTCCTACGAGCAGTACTTC; CDR3: CSAPSGSSYEQYF
size: -; V: TRBV20-1; J: TRBJ1-2; D: TRBD1; DNA: TGCAGTGCTCCCCTCCGACAGGGCGGGTATGGCTACACCTTC; CDR3: CSAPLRQGGYGYTF
size: -; V: TRBV30; J: TRBJ2-7; D: -; DNA: TGTGCCTGGAATCCGGGAACCCACGAGCAGTACTTC; CDR3: CAWNPGTHEQYF
size: -; V: TRBV7-9; J: TRBJ2-7; D: TRBD1; DNA: TGTGCCAGCAGCCCTTCCGTCCAGGGGGTAGCCTACGAGCAGTACTTC; CDR3: CASSPSVQGVAYEQYF
size: few; V: TRBV7-2; J: TRBJ2-5; D: TRBD2; DNA: TGTGCCAGCAGCTTAATGATAGCGGGAGGGCAAGAGACCCAGTACTTC; CDR3: CASSLMIAGGQETQYF
size: -; V: TRBV24-1; J: TRBJ2-3; D: -; DNA: TGTGCCACCAGTGGAATCGGGGGTGATACGCAGTATTTT; CDR3: CATSGIGGDTQYF
size: -; V: TRBV6-2/TRBV6-3; J: TRBJ2-2; D: -; DNA: TGTGCCAGCAGCCAGGACTTGCCCCCCGGGGAGCTGTTTTTT; CDR3: CASSQDLPPGELFF
size: -; V: TRBV30; J: TRBJ1-4; D: -; DNA: TGTGCCTGGAGTTCTTGGACGGTTTCCTCGACTAATGAAAAACTGTTTTTT; CDR3: CAWSSWTVSSTNEKLFF
size: few; V: TRBV30; J: TRBJ2-3; D: -; DNA: TGTGCCTGGAGTTTGGGGTCGGGCACAGATACGCAGTATTTT; CDR3: CAWSLGSGTDTQYF
size: -; V: TRBV5-6; J: TRBJ1-1; D: TRBD1; DNA: TGTGCCAGCAGCTTCGGGACAGGGGAAAGGACTGAAGCTTTCTTT; CDR3: CASSFGTGERTEAFF
size: -; V: TRBV20-1; J: TRBJ2-1; D: TRBD1; DNA: TGCAGTGCAGACCAACAGGGGGTCTACAATGAGCAGTTCTTC; CDR3: CSADQQGVYNEQFF
size: -; V: TRBV20-1; J: TRBJ2-4; D: TRBD1; DNA: TGCAGTGCCCCGACAGGGTTGGGCGTCATTCAGTACTTC; CDR3: CSAPTGLGVIQYF
size: -; V: TRBV4-3; J: TRBJ1-2; D: -; DNA: TGCGCCAGCAGCCAGATAGGGGGTGACTATGGCTACACCTTC; CDR3: CASSQIGGDYGYTF
size: -; V: TRBV4-3; J: TRBJ2-1; D: TRBD2; DNA: TGCGCCAGCAGCCAAAGACTAGCGGGAGCCCCCACGCCCAATGAGCAGTTCTTC; CDR3: CASSQRLAGAPTPNEQFF